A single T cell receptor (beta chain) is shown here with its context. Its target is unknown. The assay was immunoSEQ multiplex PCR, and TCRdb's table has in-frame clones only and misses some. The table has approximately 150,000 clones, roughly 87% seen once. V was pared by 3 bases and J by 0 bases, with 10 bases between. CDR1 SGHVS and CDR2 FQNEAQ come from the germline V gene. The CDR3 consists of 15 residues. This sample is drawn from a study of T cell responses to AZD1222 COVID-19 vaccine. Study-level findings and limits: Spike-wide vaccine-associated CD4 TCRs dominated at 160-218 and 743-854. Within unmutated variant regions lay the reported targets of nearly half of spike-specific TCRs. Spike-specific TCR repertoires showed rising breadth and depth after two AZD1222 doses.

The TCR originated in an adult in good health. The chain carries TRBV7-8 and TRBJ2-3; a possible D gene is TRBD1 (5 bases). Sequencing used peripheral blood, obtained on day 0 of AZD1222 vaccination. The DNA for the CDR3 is TGTGCCAGCAGCTTGTGGGGCTCTAGCACAGATACGCAGTATTTT. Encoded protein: CASSLWGSSTDTQYF.